At least ten counts were recorded for the clone carrying this T cell receptor (beta chain). The data stem from a study of T cells in Graves' hyperthyroidism and ophthalmopathy. The investigators amplified TCR beta CDR3 regions from RNA transcripts. With the HTBI primer set, the TCR CDR3 went through a first round of RT-PCR. TCRdb used MiXCR to reprocess the multiplex PCR reads, holding one entry per CDR3 protein. The sample lists around 700,000 distinct CDR3 sequences, under 20% occurring once. The CDR3 extends over 13 amino acids. Germline assignment: CDR1 SNHLY and CDR2 FYNNEI. Trimming at V came to 6 bases and at J to 5 bases, leaving 4 bases not matched to a gene.

The V call is TRBV2, the J call TRBJ1-5, with 7 bases lining up with TRBD1. The sequence came from a woman in her 50s with Graves' hyperthyroidism that later progressed to Graves' ophthalmopathy. Sequenced: blood. The CDR3 loop is CASSTDRDQPQHF. DNA of the CDR3: TGTGCCAGCAGCACTGACAGGGATCAGCCCCAGCATTTT.